A single sample gave rise to the 8 T cell receptor beta chains below, sequenced in a study of chemoradiotherapy in HPV16-positive cancers. Assay used: immunoSEQ multiplex PCR; TCRdb lists only in-frame clones, some missing. Of fewer than 25,000 clones listed, approximately 92% are singletons. Sequenced here: blood, sampled from a patient who underwent chemoradiotherapy. These receptors were obtained from a human donor with HPV-associated anogenital cancer.

V and J are TRBV6-6 and TRBJ1-5; tentative D call: TRBD1 (6 bases). The CDR3 runs 14 residues. Germline CDR1 is MNHNY and CDR2 is SVGAGI (reference sequence). V lost 6 bases and J 6 bases, leaving 15 bases between the germline ends. CDR3 residues: CASRGTGAAQPQHF. As DNA, the CDR3 is TGTGCCAGCAGGGGGACGGGGGCCGCTCAGCCCCAGCATTTT.

The rearrangement joins TRBV6-4 to TRBJ2-1, with D tentatively TRBD2 (6 bases). The V end lost 0 bases, the J end lost 4 bases, and 13 bases lay between the germline ends. CDR3 length: 16 residues. Germline V gives CDR1 MRHNA, CDR2 SNTAGT. The CDR3 DNA is TGTGCCAGCAGTGACTCAGGAGGGGTACGGTACAATGAGCAGTTCTTC. The encoded protein is CASSDSGGVRYNEQFF.

The chain links TRBV29-1 to TRBJ2-3; the D gene is possibly TRBD2 (6 bases). The CDR3 loop spans 14 amino acids. CDR1 and CDR2 (germline): SQVTM, ANQGSEA. Trimming took off 4 bases at V and 4 bases at J, with 15 bases between the two ends. The CDR3 region is CSVAGELASDTQYF. In nucleotides, the CDR3 is TGCAGCGTTGCGGGGGAGTTAGCGTCAGATACGCAGTATTTT.

V is TRBV4-3 and J is TRBJ1-5; no clear D gene. Trimming removed 1 base from V and 9 bases from J, with 10 bases in between. CDR3 length: 13 residues. Germline-derived CDR1 and CDR2 are LGHNA and YSLEER. CDR3 nucleotides: TGCGCCAGCAGCCAAGGTAGCGGATGGCCCCAGCATTTT. Its protein product is CASSQGSGWPQHF.

CDR3 region: CASSQSSGNYGYTF. The CDR3 DNA is TGTGCCAGCAGCCAATCGTCTGGGAACTATGGCTACACCTTC. The V gene is TRBV4-2, the J gene TRBJ1-2; no definite D call. Per the germline V gene, CDR1 is LGHNA and CDR2 is YNFKEQ. V lost 2 bases, J lost 2 bases, and 9 bases lay in between. This CDR3 region has 14 residues.

The chain uses TRBV27 and TRBJ1-1; no definite D call. Germline-derived CDR1 and CDR2 are MNHEY and SMNVEV (reference sequence). This CDR3 has 14 residues. V lost 4 bases and J lost 10, with 19 bases in between. In nucleotides, the CDR3 is TGTGCCAGCAGTTCACCTCCGTATTTCCCCGGAGCTTTCTTT. This sequence encodes CASSSPPYFPGAFF.

V is TRBV19 and J is TRBJ2-6; the match to TRBD1 covers 11 bases. This CDR3 is 18 amino acids long. V was pared by 7 bases and J by 4 bases, with 12 bases of the junction left unmatched. The germline V gene has CDR1 LNHDA and CDR2 SQIVND (reference sequence). The CDR3 loop is CASTWAGQGASGANVLTF. As DNA, the CDR3 is TGTGCCAGTACCTGGGCCGGACAGGGGGCTTCAGGGGCCAACGTCCTGACTTTC.

V usage is TRBV6-5 and J usage is TRBJ2-5; TRBD2 might be the D (7 bases). V shed 5 bases and J shed 3 bases, with 13 bases lying between them. CDR1 is MNHEY, CDR2 SVGAGI, per germline. This CDR3 spans 14 amino acids. The CDR3, as DNA: TGTGCCAGCAGTCCGGGGGGCCGGGAAGAGACCCAGTACTTC. Its protein product is CASSPGGREETQYF.